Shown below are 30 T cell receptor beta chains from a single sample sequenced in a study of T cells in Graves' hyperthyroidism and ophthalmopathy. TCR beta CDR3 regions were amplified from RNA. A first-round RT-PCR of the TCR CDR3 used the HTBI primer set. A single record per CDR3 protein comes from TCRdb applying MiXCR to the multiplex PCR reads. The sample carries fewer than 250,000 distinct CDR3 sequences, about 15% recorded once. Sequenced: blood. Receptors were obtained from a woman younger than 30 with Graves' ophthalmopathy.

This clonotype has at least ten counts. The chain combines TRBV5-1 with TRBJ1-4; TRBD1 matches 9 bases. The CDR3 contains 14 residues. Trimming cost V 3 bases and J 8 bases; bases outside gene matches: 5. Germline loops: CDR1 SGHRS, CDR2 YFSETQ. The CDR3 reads CASSSQGAKEKLFF. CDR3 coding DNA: TGCGCCAGCAGCTCACAGGGGGCCAAAGAAAAACTGTTTTTT.

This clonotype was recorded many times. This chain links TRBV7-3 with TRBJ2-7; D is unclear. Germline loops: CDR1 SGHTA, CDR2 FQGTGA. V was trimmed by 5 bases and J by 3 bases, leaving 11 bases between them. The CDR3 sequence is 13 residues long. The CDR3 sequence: CASSLNSNYEQYF. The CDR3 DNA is TGTGCCAGCAGCCTAAACTCGAACTACGAGCAGTACTTC.

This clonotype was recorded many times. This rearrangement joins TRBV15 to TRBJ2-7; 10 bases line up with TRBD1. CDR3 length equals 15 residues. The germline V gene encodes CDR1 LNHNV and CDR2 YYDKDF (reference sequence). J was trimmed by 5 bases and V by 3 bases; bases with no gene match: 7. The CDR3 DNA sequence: TGTGCCACCAGCAGCCCCGGGACAGGGGATGACGAGCAGTACTTC. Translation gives CATSSPGTGDDEQYF.

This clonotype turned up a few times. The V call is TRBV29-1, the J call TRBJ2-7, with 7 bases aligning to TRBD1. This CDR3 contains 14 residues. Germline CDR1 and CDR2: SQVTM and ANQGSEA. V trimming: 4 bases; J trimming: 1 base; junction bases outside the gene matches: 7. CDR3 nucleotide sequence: TGCAGCGTTGGGCGCCAGGGACAGTCCTACGAGCAGTACTTC. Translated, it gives CSVGRQGQSYEQYF.

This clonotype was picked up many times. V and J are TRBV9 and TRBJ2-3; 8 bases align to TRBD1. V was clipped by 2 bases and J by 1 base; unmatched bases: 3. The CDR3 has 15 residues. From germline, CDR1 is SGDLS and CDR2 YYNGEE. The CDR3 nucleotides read TGTGCCAGCAGCGTGACAGGGGACGGCACAGATACGCAGTATTTT. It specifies CASSVTGDGTDTQYF.

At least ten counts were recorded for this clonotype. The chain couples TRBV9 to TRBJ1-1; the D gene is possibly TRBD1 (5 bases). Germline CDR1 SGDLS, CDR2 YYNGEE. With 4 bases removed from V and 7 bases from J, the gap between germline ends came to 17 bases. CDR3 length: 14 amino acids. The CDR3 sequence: CASSPRDRLSEAFF. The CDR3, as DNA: TGTGCCAGCAGCCCGAGGGACCGCCTCAGTGAAGCTTTCTTT.

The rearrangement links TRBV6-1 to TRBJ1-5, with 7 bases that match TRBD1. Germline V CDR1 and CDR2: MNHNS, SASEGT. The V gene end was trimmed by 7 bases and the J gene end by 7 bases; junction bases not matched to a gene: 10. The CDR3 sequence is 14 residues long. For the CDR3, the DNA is TGTGCCAGCAATCCCAGGGGGTTAGGACAGCCCCAGCATTTT. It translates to CASNPRGLGQPQHF.

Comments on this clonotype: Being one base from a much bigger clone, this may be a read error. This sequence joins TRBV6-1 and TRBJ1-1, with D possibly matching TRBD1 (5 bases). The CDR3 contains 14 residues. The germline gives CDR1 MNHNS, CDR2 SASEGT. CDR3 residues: CASSQLLQGTEALF. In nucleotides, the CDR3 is TGTGCCAGCAGTCAACTCCTCCAGGGAACTGAAGCTCTCTTT.

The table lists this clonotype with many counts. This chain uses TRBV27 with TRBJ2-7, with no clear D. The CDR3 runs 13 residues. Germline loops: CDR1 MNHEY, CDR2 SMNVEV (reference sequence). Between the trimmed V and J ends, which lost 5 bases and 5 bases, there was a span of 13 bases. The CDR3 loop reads CASSPIGRNEQYF. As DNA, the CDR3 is TGTGCCAGCAGTCCCATCGGACGGAACGAGCAGTACTTC.

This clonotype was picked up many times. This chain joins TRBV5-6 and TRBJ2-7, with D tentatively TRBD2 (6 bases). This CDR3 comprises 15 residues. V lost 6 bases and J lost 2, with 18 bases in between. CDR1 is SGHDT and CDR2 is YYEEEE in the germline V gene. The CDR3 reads CASTEFAGFTYEQYF. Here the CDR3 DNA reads TGTGCCAGCACCGAGTTTGCGGGGTTCACCTACGAGCAGTACTTC.

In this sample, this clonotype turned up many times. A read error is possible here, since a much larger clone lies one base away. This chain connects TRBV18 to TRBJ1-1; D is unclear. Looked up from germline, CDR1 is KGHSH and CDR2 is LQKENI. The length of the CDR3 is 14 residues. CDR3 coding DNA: TGTGCCGGCTCACCAAACAGATTGAACACTGAAGCTTTCTTT. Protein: CAGSPNRLNTEAFF.

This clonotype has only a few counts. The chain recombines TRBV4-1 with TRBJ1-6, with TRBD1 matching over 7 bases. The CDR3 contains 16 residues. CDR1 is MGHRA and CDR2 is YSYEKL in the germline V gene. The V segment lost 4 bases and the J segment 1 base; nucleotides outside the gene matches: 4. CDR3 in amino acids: CASSLDRESYNSPLHF. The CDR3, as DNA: TGCGCCAGCAGCCTTGACAGGGAGTCCTATAATTCACCCCTCCACTTT.

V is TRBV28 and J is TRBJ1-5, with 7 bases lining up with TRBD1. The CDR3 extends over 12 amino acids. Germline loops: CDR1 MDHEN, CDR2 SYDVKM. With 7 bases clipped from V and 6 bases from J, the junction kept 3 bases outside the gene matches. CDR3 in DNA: TGTGCCAGCAAACAGGGGACTCAGCCCCAGCATTTT. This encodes CASKQGTQPQHF.

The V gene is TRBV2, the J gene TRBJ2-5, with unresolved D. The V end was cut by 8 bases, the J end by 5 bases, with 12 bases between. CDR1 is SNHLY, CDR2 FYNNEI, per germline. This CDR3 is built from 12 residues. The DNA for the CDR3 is TGTGCCAGCCGAGGCCTGGTTGAGACCCAGTACTTC. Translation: CASRGLVETQYF.

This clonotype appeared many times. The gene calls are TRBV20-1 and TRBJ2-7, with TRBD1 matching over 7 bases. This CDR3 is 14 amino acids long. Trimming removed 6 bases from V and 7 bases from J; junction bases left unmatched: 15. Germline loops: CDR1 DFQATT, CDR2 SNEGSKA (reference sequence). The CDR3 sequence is CSAHRPIGGEEQYF. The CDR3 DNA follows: TGCAGTGCACACCGCCCCATAGGGGGCGAAGAGCAGTACTTC.

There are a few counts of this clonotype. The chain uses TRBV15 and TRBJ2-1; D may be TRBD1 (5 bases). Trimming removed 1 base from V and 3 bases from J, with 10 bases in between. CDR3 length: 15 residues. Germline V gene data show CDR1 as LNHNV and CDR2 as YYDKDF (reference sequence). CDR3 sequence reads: CATSRVNRSYNEQFF. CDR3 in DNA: TGTGCCACCAGCAGAGTGAACAGGAGCTACAATGAGCAGTTCTTC.

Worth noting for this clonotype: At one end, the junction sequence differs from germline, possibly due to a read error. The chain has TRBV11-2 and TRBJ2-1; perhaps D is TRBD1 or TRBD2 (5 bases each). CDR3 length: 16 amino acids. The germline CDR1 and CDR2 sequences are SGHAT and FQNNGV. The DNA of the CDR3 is TGTGCCAGCAGCTTAGGCCGTGAGGGACCTTACAATGAACAGTTCTTC. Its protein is CASSLGREGPYNEQFF.

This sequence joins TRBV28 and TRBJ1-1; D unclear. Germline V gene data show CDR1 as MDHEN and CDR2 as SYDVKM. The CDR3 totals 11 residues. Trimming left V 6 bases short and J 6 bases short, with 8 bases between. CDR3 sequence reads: CASRGRAEAFF. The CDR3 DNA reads TGTGCCAGCAGGGGCCGGGCTGAAGCTTTCTTT.

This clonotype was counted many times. The CDR3 sequence: CASTGGKGTSGPRSYNEQFF. In nucleotides, the CDR3 is TGTGCCAGCACGGGCGGGAAAGGGACTAGCGGACCTCGCTCCTACAATGAGCAGTTCTTC. The rearrangement uses TRBV6-2 or TRBV6-3 and TRBJ2-1; the match to TRBD2 covers 11 bases. The V gene end was trimmed by 7 bases and the J gene end by 0 bases; junction bases not matched to a gene: 17. This CDR3 comprises 20 residues. Germline V CDR1 and CDR2: MNHEY, SVGEGT.

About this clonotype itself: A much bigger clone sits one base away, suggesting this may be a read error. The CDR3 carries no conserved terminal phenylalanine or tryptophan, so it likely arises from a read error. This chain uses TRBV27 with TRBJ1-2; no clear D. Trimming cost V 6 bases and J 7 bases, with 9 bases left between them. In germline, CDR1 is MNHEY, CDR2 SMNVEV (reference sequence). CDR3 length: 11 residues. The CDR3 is CASRGGIGYTL. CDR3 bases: TGTGCCAGCAGGGGAGGAATTGGCTACACCCTC.

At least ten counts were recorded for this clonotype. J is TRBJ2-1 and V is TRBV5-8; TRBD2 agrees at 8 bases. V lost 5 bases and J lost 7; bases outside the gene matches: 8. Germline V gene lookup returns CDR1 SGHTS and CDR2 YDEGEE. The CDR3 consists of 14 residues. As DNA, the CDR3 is TGTGCCAGCAGTCACCCTTCGGGAGGGAATGAGCAGTTCTTC. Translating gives CASSHPSGGNEQFF.

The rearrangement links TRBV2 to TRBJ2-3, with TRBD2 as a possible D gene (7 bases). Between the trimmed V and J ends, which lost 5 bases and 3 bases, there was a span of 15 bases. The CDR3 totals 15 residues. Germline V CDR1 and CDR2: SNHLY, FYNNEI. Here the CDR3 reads CASSPRGPRTDTQYF. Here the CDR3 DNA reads TGTGCCAGCAGTCCGCGGGGGCCGAGGACAGATACGCAGTATTTT.

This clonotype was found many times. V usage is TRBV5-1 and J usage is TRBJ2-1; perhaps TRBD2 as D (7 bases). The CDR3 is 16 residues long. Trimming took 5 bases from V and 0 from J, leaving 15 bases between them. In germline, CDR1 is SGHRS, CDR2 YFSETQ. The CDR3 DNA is TGCGCCAGCAGTATGGGCGCGGGGGCCTCCTACAATGAGCAGTTCTTC. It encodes CASSMGAGASYNEQFF.

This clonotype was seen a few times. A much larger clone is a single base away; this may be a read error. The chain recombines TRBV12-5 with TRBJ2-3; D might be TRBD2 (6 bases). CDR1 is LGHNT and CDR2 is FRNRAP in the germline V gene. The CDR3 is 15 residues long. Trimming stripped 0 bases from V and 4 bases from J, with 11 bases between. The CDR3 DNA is TGTGCTAGTGGTTTGGTCATCGGGAGCCCAGATACGCAGTATTTT. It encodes CASGLVIGSPDTQYF.

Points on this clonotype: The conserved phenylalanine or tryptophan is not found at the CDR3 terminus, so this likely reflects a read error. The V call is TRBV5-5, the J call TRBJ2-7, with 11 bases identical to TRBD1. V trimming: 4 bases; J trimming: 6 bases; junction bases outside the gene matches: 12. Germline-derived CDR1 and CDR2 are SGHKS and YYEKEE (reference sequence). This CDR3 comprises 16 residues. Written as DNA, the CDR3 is TGTGCCAGCAGCCTAGGGACAGGGGGGCGCCCAGGCGAGCAGTACCTC. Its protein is CASSLGTGGRPGEQYL.

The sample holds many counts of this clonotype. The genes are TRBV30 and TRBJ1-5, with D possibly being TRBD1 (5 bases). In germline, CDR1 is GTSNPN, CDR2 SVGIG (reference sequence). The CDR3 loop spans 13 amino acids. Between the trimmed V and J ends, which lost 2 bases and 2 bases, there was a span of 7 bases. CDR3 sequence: CAWSSQGNQPQHF. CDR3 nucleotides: TGTGCCTGGAGTTCACAGGGCAATCAGCCCCAGCATTTT.

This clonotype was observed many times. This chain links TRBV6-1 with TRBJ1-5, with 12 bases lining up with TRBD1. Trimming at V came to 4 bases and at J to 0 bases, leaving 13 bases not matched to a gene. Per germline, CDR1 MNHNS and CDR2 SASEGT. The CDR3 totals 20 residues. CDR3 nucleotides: TGTGCCAGCAGTGGATCGGGACAGGGGGCCGTCTGGTATAGCAATCAGCCCCAGCATTTT. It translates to CASSGSGQGAVWYSNQPQHF.

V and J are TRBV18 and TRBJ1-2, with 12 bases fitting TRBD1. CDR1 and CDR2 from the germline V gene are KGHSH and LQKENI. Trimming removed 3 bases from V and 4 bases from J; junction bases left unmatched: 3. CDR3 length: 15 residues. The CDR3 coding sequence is TGTGCCAGCTCACCCCAGGGACAGGGGGCCTATGGCTACACCTTC. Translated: CASSPQGQGAYGYTF. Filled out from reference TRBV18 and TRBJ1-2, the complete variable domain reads NAGVMQNPRHLVRRRGQEARLRCSPMKGHSHVYWYRQLPEEGLKFMVYLQKENIIDESGMPKERFSAEFPKEGPSILRIQQVVRGDSAAYFCASSPQGQGAYGYTFGSGTRLTVV.

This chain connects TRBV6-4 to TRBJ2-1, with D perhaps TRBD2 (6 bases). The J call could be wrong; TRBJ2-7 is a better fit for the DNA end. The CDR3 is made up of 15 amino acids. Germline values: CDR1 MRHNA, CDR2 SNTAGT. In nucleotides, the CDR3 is TGTGCCAGCAGTAGGTCGGGGGAACCCTACAATGAGCAGTACTTC. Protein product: CASSRSGEPYNEQYF.

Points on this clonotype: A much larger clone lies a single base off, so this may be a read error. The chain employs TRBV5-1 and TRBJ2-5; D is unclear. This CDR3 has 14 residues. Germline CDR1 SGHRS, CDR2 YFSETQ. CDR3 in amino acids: CASSVDLAQETRYF. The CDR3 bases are TGCGCCAGCAGCGTGGACCTTGCCCAAGAGACCCGGTACTTC.